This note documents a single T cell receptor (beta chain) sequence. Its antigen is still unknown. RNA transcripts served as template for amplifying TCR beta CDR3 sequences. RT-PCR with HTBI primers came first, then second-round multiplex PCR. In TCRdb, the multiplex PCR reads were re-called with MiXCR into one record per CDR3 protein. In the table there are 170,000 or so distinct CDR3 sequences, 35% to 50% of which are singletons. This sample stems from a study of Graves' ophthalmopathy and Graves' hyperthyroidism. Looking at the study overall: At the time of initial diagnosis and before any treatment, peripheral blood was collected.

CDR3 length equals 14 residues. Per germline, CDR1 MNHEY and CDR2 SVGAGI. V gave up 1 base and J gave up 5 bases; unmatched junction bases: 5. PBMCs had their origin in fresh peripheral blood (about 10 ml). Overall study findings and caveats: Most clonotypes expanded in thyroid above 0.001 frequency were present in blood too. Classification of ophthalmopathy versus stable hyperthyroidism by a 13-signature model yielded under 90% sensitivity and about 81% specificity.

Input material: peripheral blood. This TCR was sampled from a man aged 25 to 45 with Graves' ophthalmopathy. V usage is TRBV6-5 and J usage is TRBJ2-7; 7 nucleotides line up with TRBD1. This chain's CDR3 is CASSYYSDRNEQYF. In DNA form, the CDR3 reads TGTGCCAGCAGTTACTACTCGGACAGGAACGAGCAGTACTTC.